This is a list of T cell receptor beta chains from one sample in a study of tumor and adjacent non-tumor tissue in lung cancer. TCRdb fed the multiplex PCR reads into MiXCR, producing one record per CDR3 protein. The sample lists over 130,000 distinct CDR3 sequences; around two thirds were seen once. The sample was lung tumor tissue. The receptors stem from a man between 60 and 75 years old with small cell lung cancer. Each CDR3 is given with its conserved first and last residue.

V | CDR3
TRBV7-9 | CASSLAGTLNSSLHF
TRBV10-3 | CAISEGPGGGPQHF
TRBV5-4 | CASNGGSTDAQYF
TRBV15 | CATSRDVGYEQYF
TRBV20-1 | CSARLAEGREQFF
TRBV6-5 | CASRKTGGLNSPLHF
TRBV2 | CASSAPGSNEQFF
TRBV20-1 | CSASRQDYNSSFHF
TRBV11-3 | CASSLDHSDTLEQFF
TRBV20-1 | CSASPGTGISQPQHF
TRBV20-1 | CSATSGTEERTNYF
TRBV9 | CASSERVTDTQYF
TRBV29-1 | CSVATGTGGLQSQHF
TRBV20-1 | CSARDISGPNNEQFF
TRBV5-4 | CASSLEPGYGDTQYF
TRBV6-5 | CASSYSTGSSSPLHF
TRBV11-3 | CASGLRWGQPVNEQFF
TRBV5-4 | CASSSRASSYNEQFF
TRBV10-3 | CAIRTRGVTGSCFF
TRBV6-2/TRBV6-3 | CASRAYYEQYF
TRBV5-4 | CASSQTGFGELFF
TRBV20-1 | CSARPGLTKLEQFF
TRBV11-2 | CASSLVLAGPDKQYF
TRBV7-9 | CASSLVYRALSSYNEQFF
TRBV12-3/TRBV12-4 | CVSSHPGLAETINADTQYF
TRBV20-1 | CNAREEAHSSYTF
TRBV12-3/TRBV12-4 | CASSSPGLVGYEQFF
TRBV12-3/TRBV12-4 | CASKLRDSGLTGEGTKNIQYF
TRBV4-2 | CASKLAGDDGGELFF
TRBV20-1 | CSADSDRRDEQYF
TRBV29-1 | CSVAADTFNEQFF
TRBV4-1 | CASSQDGFGRDGTQYF